This record concerns one T cell receptor (beta chain) sequence. Its antigen remains unidentified. There are no base qualities to consult, and no much larger clone falls within one base. This sample was taken from a study of post-analysis software for immune sequencing data (dated by TCRdb to about 2015). For context, the study as a whole: Recorded disease courses included relapsing-remitting, secondary progressive and progressive-relapsing multiple sclerosis, with some patients lacking subtype annotation. Patient repertoires were compared against 10 to 12 previously published healthy control repertoires from donors aged 6 to 25 years. A subset of samples was prepared in parallel using single-end sample barcoding, then pooled and co-amplified after Illumina adapter ligation.

The paper's findings and limits, for the study overall: The control group was slightly older than the multiple sclerosis patient group. Strong co-clustering of samples prepared in the same batch was shown by direct clustering with F measure, prompting a batch-effect correction. Significantly lower normalized Chao1 diversity was found in multiple sclerosis patients than in controls, suggesting substantial peripheral T-cell clonal expansion.

The library was built by means of PCR. Data came from an Illumina HiSeq 2500. Unique molecular identifiers were incorporated into TCR beta cDNA libraries to reduce PCR and sequencing biases. Around 500,000 cDNA molecules were obtained for every 1 to 10 million input T cells, so each molecule roughly corresponded to one T cell. The patient libraries were prepared and sequenced with the same protocol used for the earlier healthy control dataset. Samples belonging to the same batch were prepared together, multiplexed and sequenced on a shared HiSeq lane. In the original analysis: MIGEC was used to process the raw barcoded reads, and molecular identifier groups with only a single read were discarded before consensus assembly and CDR3 extraction. VDJtools was used for post-analysis of the clonotype tables, with diversity normalized by down-sampling every dataset to the smallest sample size. In repertoire overlap clustering, CDR3 amino acid sequences, but not nucleotide sequences, were matched to correct batch-related cross-sample contamination. Through fastp at Q25 and MiXCR, TCRdb rebuilt clones from the public reads, retaining in-frame beta chains. Duplicate CDR3 protein sequences are folded into a single record with the most common DNA and genes. Here the V and J calls rest on TCRdb's processing, not on the authors' analysis. The sample table lists roughly 870,000 distinct CDR3 sequences, about 50% of them with a count of one. Of the sample, approximately 4.3% falls within the top ten clones.

To demonstrate the VDJtools post-analysis software, TCR beta repertoires were profiled from the peripheral blood of 13 young patients with multiple sclerosis. The multiple sclerosis patients were children and adolescents ranging in age from roughly 6 to 16 years. The sequenced sample was blood. The sequence came from a girl between 10 and 17 years old with multiple sclerosis.

The CDR3 has the sequence CASSLGSTLAKNIQYF. The DNA sequence is TGTGCCAGCAGCTTAGGGTCAACATTAGCCAAAAACATTCAGTACTTC. The rearrangement joined TRBV13 to TRBJ2-4; the D gene cannot be resolved reliably. From its cysteine to its phenylalanine, the CDR3 spans 16 amino acids. The sequence is cut down to CDR3 DNA, 48 bases in frame from base 1. Trimming costs V 0 bases and J 0 bases, and their ends lie 9 bases apart. For CDR1 and CDR2, the germline V gene (reference sequence) lists PRHDT and FYEKMQ.